This entry lists 23 T cell receptor beta chains sequenced from one sample in a study of cytomegalovirus exposure and HLA in healthy donors. Both 60 Vbeta primers and 13 Jbeta primers went into the PCR. Only in-frame clones appear in the TCRdb table, and some are missing; sequencing was by immunoSEQ multiplex PCR. Of about 120,000 clones in the sample, about 86% were seen once. Sequenced sample: PBMCs. These receptors all come from a woman aged 40 to 49 in good health and CMV-seronegative.

V and J are TRBV21-1 and TRBJ2-5; TRBD1 is the table's D call and was not checked against the DNA. TRBV21-1 is described as a pseudogene. The CDR3 spans 17 residues. The CDR3 nucleotides read TGTGCCAGCAGCAAAGACCCCGAGAGGGGGGACAGGGAGACCCAGTACTTC. This translates into CASSKDPERGDRETQYF.

The chain couples TRBV9 to TRBJ2-2; TRBD2 agrees at 9 bases. This CDR3 is 16 amino acids long. Trimming took 3 bases from V and 3 from J; bases not matched to a gene: 6. In germline, CDR1 is SGDLS, CDR2 YYNGEE. As DNA, the CDR3 is TGTGCCAGCAGCGCCGGGACTAGCCTCTACACCGGGGAGCTGTTTTTT. Translation: CASSAGTSLYTGELFF.

Only a few counts were recorded for this clone. The V call is TRBV5-5, the J call TRBJ1-1, with no clear D. The germline V gene has CDR1 SGHKS and CDR2 YYEKEE (reference sequence). Trimming pared 4 bases from V and 1 base from J, leaving 11 bases between. The CDR3 is made up of 14 amino acids. The CDR3 loop is CASSNGAGNTEAFF. DNA of the CDR3: TGTGCCAGCAGCAATGGAGCGGGGAACACTGAAGCTTTCTTT.

The V gene is TRBV7-2, the J gene TRBJ2-3, with D perhaps matching TRBD2 (5 bases). The CDR3 covers 17 residues. Trimming cost V 1 base and J 2 bases, with 16 bases left between them. Per the germline V gene, CDR1 is SGHTA and CDR2 is FQGNSA. The CDR3 protein is CASSLVPGKGYTDTQYF. As DNA, the CDR3 is TGTGCCAGCAGCTTAGTGCCGGGAAAAGGGTACACAGATACGCAGTATTTT.

CDR3 protein: CASSYGGRGLQETQYF. The CDR3 bases are TGTGCCAGCAGTTACGGTGGTAGAGGATTACAAGAGACCCAGTACTTC. The chain is built from TRBV6-5 and TRBJ2-5; D unresolved. Trimming shortened V by 2 bases and J by 2 bases, and 15 bases separated the two germline ends. Germline CDR1 and CDR2: MNHEY and SVGAGI. CDR3 length: 16 amino acids.

This clone was seen more than once but under ten times. The chain links TRBV7-3 to TRBJ2-7; D is perhaps TRBD2 (7 bases). Germline values: CDR1 SGHTA, CDR2 FQGTGA. V lost 3 bases and J 5 bases, leaving 14 bases between the germline ends. This CDR3 region has 14 residues. DNA of the CDR3: TGTGCCAGCAGCTTCTCGGGGGGCCAAGACGAGCAGTACTTC. Protein sequence: CASSFSGGQDEQYF.

The chain uses TRBV2 and TRBJ2-1, with 13 bases lining up with TRBD2. CDR3 length: 14 residues. V lost 4 bases, J lost 9 bases, and 3 bases stayed unmatched. Germline CDR1 is SNHLY and CDR2 is FYNNEI. CDR3 sequence (DNA): TGTGCCAGCAGTGGACTAGCGGGGGGAGTTGAGCAGTTCTTC. Its translation: CASSGLAGGVEQFF.

The chain joins TRBV27 to TRBJ2-7; a possible D gene is TRBD1 (6 bases). This CDR3 region has 14 residues. CDR1 MNHEY and CDR2 SMNVEV come from the germline V gene (reference sequence). The V end lost 5 bases, the J end lost 0 bases, and 11 bases lay between the germline ends. The CDR3 DNA reads as TGTGCCAGCAGTCCCCGGGACAACTCCTACGAGCAGTACTTC. Amino acid sequence: CASSPRDNSYEQYF.

The genes are TRBV27 and TRBJ2-1; TRBD2 aligns across 15 bases. Unmatched junction bases numbered 4, after V lost 4 bases and J lost 12 bases. Germline V lookup: CDR1 MNHEY, CDR2 SMNVEV (reference sequence). CDR3 length: 14 amino acids. CDR3 in DNA: TGTGCCAGCAGTTGGACTAGCGGGAGGGCGAGGCAGTTCTTC. Amino acid sequence: CASSWTSGRARQFF.

The chain carries TRBV7-9 and TRBJ2-2; D uncertain. CDR1 is SEHNR, CDR2 FQNEAQ, per germline (reference sequence). This CDR3 contains 16 residues. Trimming left V 8 bases short and J 2 bases short, with 18 bases between. The CDR3 loop is CASVSLGRPNTGELFF. The CDR3 nucleotides read TGTGCCAGCGTTAGTCTGGGCAGACCAAACACCGGGGAGCTGTTTTTT.

This clone came up a few times. The rearrangement links TRBV2 to TRBJ1-4; 9 bases are shared with TRBD1. V gave up 6 bases and J gave up 8 bases; unmatched junction bases: 10. This CDR3 has 15 amino acids. Germline CDR1 SNHLY, CDR2 FYNNEI. The CDR3 bases are TGTGCCAGCAGGATAGACAGGGGGAGACAAGAAAAACTGTTTTTT. Protein: CASRIDRGRQEKLFF.

The V and J genes are TRBV19 and TRBJ1-1; TRBD1 might be the D (5 bases). From germline, CDR1 is LNHDA and CDR2 SQIVND (reference sequence). The V end lost 4 bases, the J end lost 1 base, and 10 bases lay between the germline ends. The CDR3 is 14 residues long. CDR3 region: CASSKQAPNTEAFF. DNA of the CDR3: TGTGCCAGTAGTAAACAGGCACCGAACACTGAAGCTTTCTTT.

The chain joins TRBV27 to TRBJ1-1, with TRBD1 matching 9 bases. The CDR3 consists of 14 residues. The V gene end was trimmed by 5 bases and the J gene end by 7 bases; junction bases not matched to a gene: 8. Germline V gene lookup returns CDR1 MNHEY and CDR2 SMNVEV (reference sequence). The CDR3 spells CASSQGQGLIEAFF. CDR3 sequence (DNA): TGTGCCAGCAGTCAGGGACAGGGCCTAATTGAAGCTTTCTTT.

The V gene is TRBV6-5, the J gene TRBJ1-2, with 7 bases lining up with TRBD1. J lost 1 base, V lost 5 bases, and 4 bases had no gene match. The CDR3 is 14 amino acids. Germline values: CDR1 MNHEY, CDR2 SVGAGI. The CDR3: CASSPTGVNYGYTF. DNA for the CDR3: TGTGCCAGCAGTCCCACAGGGGTTAACTATGGCTACACCTTC.

The gene calls are TRBV6-1 and TRBJ1-3; perhaps TRBD1 as D (6 bases). Deletions cut 6 bases from V and 0 bases from J, with 12 bases between. Per germline, CDR1 MNHNS and CDR2 SASEGT. This CDR3 region has 15 residues. The CDR3 region has the DNA TGTGCCAGCAGCTTACAGGGTAGCTCTGGAAACACCATATATTTT. It specifies CASSLQGSSGNTIYF.

V usage is TRBV12-5 and J usage is TRBJ2-1; 10 bases are a match to TRBD2. Germline V gene sequence: CDR1 LGHNT, CDR2 FRNRAP. This CDR3 has 15 residues. With V trimmed by 1 base and J by 6 bases, 3 bases remained unmatched. The CDR3, as DNA: TGTGCTAGTGGTTTGGCCGGGACTAGCGTCAATGAGCAGTTCTTC. Translation gives CASGLAGTSVNEQFF. Variable domain in full (rest from reference TRBV12-5 and TRBJ2-1): DARVTQTPRHKVTEMGQEVTMRCQPILGHNTVFWYRQTMMQGLELLAYFRNRAPLDDSGMPKDRFSAEMPDATLATLKIQPSEPRDSAVYFCASGLAGTSVNEQFFGPGTRLTVL.

A remark on this clone: Germline is not matched at one junction end, which may reflect a read error. V and J are TRBV18 and TRBJ1-1; D is perhaps TRBD1 (6 bases). CDR1 is KGHSH and CDR2 is LQKENI in the germline V gene. The CDR3 is made up of 15 amino acids. The DNA for the CDR3 is TGTGCCAGCTCGCCACCCAGGGGAGGGGACACTGAAGCTTTCTTT. Translation gives CASSPPRGGDTEAFF.

This chain connects TRBV28 to TRBJ1-4; D is unresolved. V gave up 9 bases and J gave up 7 bases, with 18 bases separating them. CDR1 MDHEN and CDR2 SYDVKM come from the germline V gene. The CDR3 length is 14 residues. The CDR3, as DNA: TGTGCCAGTCGTACTACCAAAGTCCGTGAAAAACTGTTTTTT. Encoded protein: CASRTTKVREKLFF. Based on the CDR3 plus reference TRBV28 and TRBJ1-4, the full variable domain is DVKVTQSSRYLVKRTGEKVFLECVQDMDHENMFWYRQDPGLGLRLIYFSYDVKMKEKGDIPEGYSVSREKKERFSLILESASTNQTSMYLCASRTTKVREKLFFGSGTQLSVL.

This chain connects TRBV19 to TRBJ1-5, with 10 bases matching TRBD1. The CDR3 consists of 17 residues. From germline, CDR1 is LNHDA and CDR2 SQIVND (reference sequence). The ends lost 6 bases at V and 3 bases at J; junction bases unmatched: 11. The CDR3 loop reads CASSPIDRGRFNQPQHF. The CDR3 DNA reads as TGTGCCAGTAGCCCGATAGACAGGGGGCGATTCAATCAGCCCCAGCATTTT. The variable domain in full, with the rest retrieved from reference TRBV19 and TRBJ1-5, is DGGITQSPKYLFRKEGQNVTLSCEQNLNHDAMYWYRQDPGQGLRLIYYSQIVNDFQKGDIAEGYSVSREKKESFPLTVTSAQKNPTAFYLCASSPIDRGRFNQPQHFGDGTRLSIL.

J is TRBJ1-2 and V is TRBV10-2; D is possibly TRBD1 (5 bases). V lost 4 bases to trimming and J lost 4 bases, with 10 bases between them. The CDR3 is 13 amino acids. Germline V gives CDR1 WSHSY, CDR2 SAAADI. Here the CDR3 reads CASSVGASYGYTF. The CDR3 region has the DNA TGCGCCAGCAGTGTAGGGGCGAGCTATGGCTACACCTTC.

V is TRBV4-3 and J is TRBJ2-2, with 8 bases identical to TRBD2. The J segment lost 2 bases and the V segment lost 0 bases, leaving 8 bases of the junction unmatched. Germline CDR1 and CDR2: LGHNA and YSLEER. CDR3 length: 18 residues. Here the CDR3 reads CASSQDGGLVVNTGELFF. The CDR3 coding sequence is TGCGCCAGCAGCCAAGATGGGGGACTAGTGGTTAACACCGGGGAGCTGTTTTTT.

This chain connects TRBV4-1 to TRBJ2-7; TRBD2 matches 7 bases. This CDR3 has 13 residues. CDR1 is MGHRA and CDR2 is YSYEKL in the germline V gene. The junction had 4 bases not matched to a gene; V was cut back by 4 bases and J by 4 bases. CDR3 in amino acids: CASSRDYFYEQYF. CDR3 nucleotides: TGCGCCAGCAGCCGGGACTACTTTTACGAGCAGTACTTC.

This chain uses TRBV6-6 with TRBJ1-2; maybe TRBD1 (6 bases). V shed 0 bases and J shed 4 bases, with 15 bases lying between them. Germline CDR1 reads MNHNY; CDR2 reads SVGAGI (reference sequence). This CDR3 comprises 16 residues. In DNA form, the CDR3 reads TGTGCCAGCAGTTACTCGGTTTTCCAGGGGAGCTATGGCTACACCTTC. Translated, it gives CASSYSVFQGSYGYTF.